The following is a TCR beta chain sequence with its context. The data are from a study of cytomegalovirus exposure and HLA in healthy donors. The PCR was carried out with 60 Vbeta primers and 13 Jbeta primers. The assay was immunoSEQ multiplex PCR, and TCRdb's table has in-frame clones only and misses some. Here the sample spans 150,000 or so clones, around 75% being singletons. V was shortened by 5 bases and J by 1 base, with 14 bases between the two germline ends. The CDR3 has 15 amino acids. Germline CDR1 SGHTA, CDR2 FQGNSA. The J gene is TRBJ1-2, the V gene TRBV7-2; a weak D match, TRBD1 (5 bases). The sequence came from a male donor in good health and CMV-seronegative. The source material was PBMCs. For the CDR3, the DNA is TGTGCCAGCAGCCCCCCAGACAGAATTAACTATGGCTACACCTTC. It yields the protein CASSPPDRINYGYTF. The full variable domain, with the rest looked up from reference TRBV7-2 and TRBJ1-2, is GAGVSQSPSNKVTEKGKDVELRCDPISGHTALYWYRQSLGQGLEFLIYFQGNSAPDKSGLPSDRFSAERTGGSVSTLTIQRTQQEDSAVYLCASSPPDRINYGYTFGSGTRLTVV.